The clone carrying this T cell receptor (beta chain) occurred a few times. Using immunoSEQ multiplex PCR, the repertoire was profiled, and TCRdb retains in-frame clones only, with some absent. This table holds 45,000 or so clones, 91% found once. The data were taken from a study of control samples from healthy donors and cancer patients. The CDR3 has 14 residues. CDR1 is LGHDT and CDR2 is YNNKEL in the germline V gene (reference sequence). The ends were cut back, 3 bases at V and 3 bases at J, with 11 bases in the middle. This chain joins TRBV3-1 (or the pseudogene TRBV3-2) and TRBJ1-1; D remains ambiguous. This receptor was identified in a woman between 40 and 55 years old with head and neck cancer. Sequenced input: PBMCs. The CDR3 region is CASSHLLKYTEAFF. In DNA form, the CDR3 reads TGTGCCAGCAGCCATTTGTTGAAGTACACTGAAGCTTTCTTT.